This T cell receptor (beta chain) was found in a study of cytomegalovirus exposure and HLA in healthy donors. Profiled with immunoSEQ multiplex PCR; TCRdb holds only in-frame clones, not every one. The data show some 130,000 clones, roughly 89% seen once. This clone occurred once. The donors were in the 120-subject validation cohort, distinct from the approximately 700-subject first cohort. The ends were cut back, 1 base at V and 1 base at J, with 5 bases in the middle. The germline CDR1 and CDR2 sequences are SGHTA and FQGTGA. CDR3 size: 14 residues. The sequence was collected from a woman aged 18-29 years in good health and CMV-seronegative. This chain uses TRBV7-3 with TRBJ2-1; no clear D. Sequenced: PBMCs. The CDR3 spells CASSLSGSYNEQFF. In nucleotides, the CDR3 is TGTGCCAGCAGCTTAAGCGGTTCCTACAATGAGCAGTTCTTC.